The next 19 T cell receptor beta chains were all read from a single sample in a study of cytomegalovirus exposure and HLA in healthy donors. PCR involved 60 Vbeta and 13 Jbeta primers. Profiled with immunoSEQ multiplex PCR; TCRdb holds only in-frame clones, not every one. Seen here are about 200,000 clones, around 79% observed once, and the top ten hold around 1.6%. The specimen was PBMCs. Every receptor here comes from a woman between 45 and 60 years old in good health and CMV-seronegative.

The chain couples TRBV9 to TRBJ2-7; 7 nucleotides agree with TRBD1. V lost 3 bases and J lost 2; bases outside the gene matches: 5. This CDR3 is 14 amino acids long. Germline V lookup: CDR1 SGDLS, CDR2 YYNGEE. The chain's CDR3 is CASSGWDRPYEQYF. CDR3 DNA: TGTGCCAGCAGCGGGTGGGACAGACCCTACGAGCAGTACTTC.

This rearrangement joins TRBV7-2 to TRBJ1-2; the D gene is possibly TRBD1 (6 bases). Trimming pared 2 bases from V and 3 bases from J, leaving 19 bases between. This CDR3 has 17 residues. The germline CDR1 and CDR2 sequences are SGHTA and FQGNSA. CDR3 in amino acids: CASSLRFRRGADYGYTF. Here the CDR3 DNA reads TGTGCCAGCAGCTTAAGGTTCAGACGGGGGGCCGACTATGGCTACACCTTC. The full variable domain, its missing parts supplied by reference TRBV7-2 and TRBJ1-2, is GAGVSQSPSNKVTEKGKDVELRCDPISGHTALYWYRQSLGQGLEFLIYFQGNSAPDKSGLPSDRFSAERTGGSVSTLTIQRTQQEDSAVYLCASSLRFRRGADYGYTFGSGTRLTVV.

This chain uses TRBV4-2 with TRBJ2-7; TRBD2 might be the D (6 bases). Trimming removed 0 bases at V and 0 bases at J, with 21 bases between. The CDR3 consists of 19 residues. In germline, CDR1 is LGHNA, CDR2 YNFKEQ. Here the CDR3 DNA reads TGTGCCAGCAGCCAAGATCTGGGGATTAGCGGAGTCATCTCCTACGAGCAGTACTTC. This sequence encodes CASSQDLGISGVISYEQYF.

The CDR3: CASRYSSGSNTDTQYF. In DNA, the CDR3 is TGTGCCAGCCGCTATTCTAGTGGCTCTAACACAGATACGCAGTATTTT. The chain carries TRBV7-2 and TRBJ2-3; D gene uncertain. Trimming removed 8 bases at V and 2 bases at J, with 20 bases between. Germline loops: CDR1 SGHTA, CDR2 FQGNSA. The CDR3 covers 16 residues.

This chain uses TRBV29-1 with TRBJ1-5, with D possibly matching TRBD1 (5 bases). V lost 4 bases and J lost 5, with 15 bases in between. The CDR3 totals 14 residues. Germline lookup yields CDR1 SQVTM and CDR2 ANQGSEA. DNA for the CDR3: TGCAGCGTTGCTGGGGGGGTCGGCGATCAGCCCCAGCATTTT. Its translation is CSVAGGVGDQPQHF. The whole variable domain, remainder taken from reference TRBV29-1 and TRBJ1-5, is SAVISQKPSRDICQRGTSLTIQCQVDSQVTMMFWYRQQPGQSLTLIATANQGSEATYESGFVIDKFPISRPNLTFSTLTVSNMSPEDSSIYLCSVAGGVGDQPQHFGDGTRLSIL.

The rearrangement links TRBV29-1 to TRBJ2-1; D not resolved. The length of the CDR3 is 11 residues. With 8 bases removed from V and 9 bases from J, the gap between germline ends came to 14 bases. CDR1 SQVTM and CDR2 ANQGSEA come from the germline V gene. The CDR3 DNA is TGCAGCCCCTTCATTTACGGTGAGCAGTTCTTC. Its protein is CSPFIYGEQFF.

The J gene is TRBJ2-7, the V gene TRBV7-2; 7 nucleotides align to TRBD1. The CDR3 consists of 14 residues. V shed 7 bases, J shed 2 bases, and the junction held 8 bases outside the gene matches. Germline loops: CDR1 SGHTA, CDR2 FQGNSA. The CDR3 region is CASTSPGTAYEQYF. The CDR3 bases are TGTGCCAGCACCTCCCCGGGGACAGCCTACGAGCAGTACTTC.

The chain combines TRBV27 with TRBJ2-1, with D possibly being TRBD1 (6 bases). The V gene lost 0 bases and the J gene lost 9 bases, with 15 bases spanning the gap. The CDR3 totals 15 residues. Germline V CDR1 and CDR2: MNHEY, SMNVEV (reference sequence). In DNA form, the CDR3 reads TGTGCCAGCAGTTTATCCGGAACAGGGCAAGGTGAGCAGTTCTTC. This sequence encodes CASSLSGTGQGEQFF.

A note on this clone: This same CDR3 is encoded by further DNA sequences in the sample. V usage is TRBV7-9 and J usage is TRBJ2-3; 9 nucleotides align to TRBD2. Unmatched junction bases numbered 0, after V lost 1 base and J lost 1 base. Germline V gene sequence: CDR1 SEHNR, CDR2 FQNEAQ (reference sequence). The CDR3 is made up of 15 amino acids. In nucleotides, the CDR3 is TGTGCCAGCAGCTTAGGGACTAGCGGCACAGATACGCAGTATTTT. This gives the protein CASSLGTSGTDTQYF.

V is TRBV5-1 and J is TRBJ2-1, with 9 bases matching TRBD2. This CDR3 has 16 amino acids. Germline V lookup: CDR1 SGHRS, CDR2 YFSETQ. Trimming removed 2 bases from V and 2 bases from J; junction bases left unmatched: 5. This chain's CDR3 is CASSFPLAGPYNEQFF. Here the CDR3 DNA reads TGCGCCAGCAGCTTCCCGCTAGCGGGACCCTACAATGAGCAGTTCTTC.

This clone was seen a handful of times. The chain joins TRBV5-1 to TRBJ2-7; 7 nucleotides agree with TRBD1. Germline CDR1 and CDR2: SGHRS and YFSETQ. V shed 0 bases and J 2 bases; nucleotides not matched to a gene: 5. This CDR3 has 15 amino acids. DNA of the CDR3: TGCGCCAGCAGCTTGGCCTGGGACAGCCCCTACGAGCAGTACTTC. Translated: CASSLAWDSPYEQYF.

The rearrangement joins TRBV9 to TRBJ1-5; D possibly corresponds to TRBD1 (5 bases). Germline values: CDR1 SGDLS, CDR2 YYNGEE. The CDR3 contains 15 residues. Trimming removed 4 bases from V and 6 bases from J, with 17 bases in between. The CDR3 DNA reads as TGTGCCAGCAGCTACGGCGGGGGTTGGGGTCAGCCCCAGCATTTT. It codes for CASSYGGGWGQPQHF.

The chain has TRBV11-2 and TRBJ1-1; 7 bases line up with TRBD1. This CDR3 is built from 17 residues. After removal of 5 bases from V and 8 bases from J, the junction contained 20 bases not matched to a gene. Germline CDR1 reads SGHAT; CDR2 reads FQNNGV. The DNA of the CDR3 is TGTGCCAGCAGCCCCAGACAGGGAACGCACTCCTCCACGGAAGCTTTCTTT. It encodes CASSPRQGTHSSTEAFF.

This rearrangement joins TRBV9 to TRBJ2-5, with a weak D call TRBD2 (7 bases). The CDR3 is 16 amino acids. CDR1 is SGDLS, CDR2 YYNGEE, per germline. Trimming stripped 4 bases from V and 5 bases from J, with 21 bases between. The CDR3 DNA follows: TGTGCCAGCAGCCCCCGGGGGCGGGAGTCGGATGAGACCCAGTACTTC. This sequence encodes CASSPRGRESDETQYF.

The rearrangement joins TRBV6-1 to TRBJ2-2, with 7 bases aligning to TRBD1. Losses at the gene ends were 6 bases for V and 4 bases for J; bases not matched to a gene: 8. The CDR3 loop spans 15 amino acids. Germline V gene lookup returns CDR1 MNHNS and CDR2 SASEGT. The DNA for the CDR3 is TGTGCCAGCAGATTGTCGGGACAGACCACCGGGGAGCTGTTTTTT. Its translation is CASRLSGQTTGELFF.

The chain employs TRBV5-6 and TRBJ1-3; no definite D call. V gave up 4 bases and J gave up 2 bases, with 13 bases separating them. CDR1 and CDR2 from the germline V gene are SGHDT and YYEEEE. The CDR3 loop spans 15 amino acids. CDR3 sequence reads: CASSPGSGTGNTIYF. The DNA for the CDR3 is TGTGCCAGCAGCCCGGGTTCGGGAACTGGAAACACCATATATTTT.

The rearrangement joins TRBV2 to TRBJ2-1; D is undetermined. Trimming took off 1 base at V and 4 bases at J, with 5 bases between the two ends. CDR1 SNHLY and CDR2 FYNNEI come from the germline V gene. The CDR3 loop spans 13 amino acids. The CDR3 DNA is TGTGCCAGCAGTGAAGTCCCTTACAATGAGCAGTTCTTC. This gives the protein CASSEVPYNEQFF.

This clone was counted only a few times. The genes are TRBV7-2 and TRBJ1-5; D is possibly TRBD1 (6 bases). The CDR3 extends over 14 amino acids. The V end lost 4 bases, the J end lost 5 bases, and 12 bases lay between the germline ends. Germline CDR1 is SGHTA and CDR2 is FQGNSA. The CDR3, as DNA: TGTGCCAGCAGCTCACAGGGTTCTGATCAGCCCCAGCATTTT. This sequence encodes CASSSQGSDQPQHF.

In nucleotides, the CDR3 is TGTGCCAGCAGCTTTAGCTTTAATGAAAAACTGTTTTTT. This codes for CASSFSFNEKLFF. The chain couples TRBV7-2 to TRBJ1-4; the D is unclear. CDR3 length: 13 residues. CDR1 and CDR2 from the germline V gene are SGHTA and FQGNSA. Trimming stripped 3 bases from V and 4 bases from J, with 6 bases between.